These 8 T cell receptor beta chains were all obtained from the same sample, sequenced in a study of Graves' ophthalmopathy and Graves' hyperthyroidism. Beta-chain TCR CDR3 regions were amplified from RNA transcripts. RT-PCR with HTBI primers came first, then second-round multiplex PCR. TCRdb passed the multiplex PCR reads through MiXCR, listing each CDR3 protein once. The repertoire has just over 600,000 distinct CDR3 sequences, over 20% of them found once; the top ten carry approximately 6.9%. Sample: peripheral blood. Source of these receptors: a woman aged 18-30 years with stable Graves' hyperthyroidism. Some clones in this sample may be carry-over from other donors' samples.

This clonotype has at least ten counts. The chain links TRBV27 to TRBJ2-3; TRBD2 is a possible D gene (5 bases). The CDR3 spans 11 residues. Germline values: CDR1 MNHEY, CDR2 SMNVEV (reference sequence). V was shortened by 6 bases and J by 5 bases, with 6 bases between the two germline ends. In DNA, the CDR3 is TGTGCCAGCAGGAGGGAAGATACGCAGTATTTT. Amino acid sequence: CASRREDTQYF.

This clonotype was seen ten or more times. J is TRBJ2-2 and V is TRBV4-1; 8 nucleotides agree with TRBD2. This CDR3 is built from 16 residues. Trimming cost V 0 bases and J 6 bases; bases outside gene matches: 6. CDR1 MGHRA and CDR2 YSYEKL come from the germline V gene. The CDR3 region is CASSQEGTSWPGELFF. CDR3 sequence (DNA): TGCGCCAGCAGCCAAGAGGGGACTAGTTGGCCCGGGGAGCTGTTTTTT.

The chain couples TRBV6-1 to TRBJ1-2, with TRBD1 matching over 8 bases. The CDR3 runs 11 residues. The V gene end was trimmed by 9 bases and the J gene end by 8 bases; junction bases not matched to a gene: 5. Germline CDR1 MNHNS, CDR2 SASEGT. CDR3 DNA: TGTGCCAGTCGGACAGGGAAAGGCTACACCTTC. Encoded protein: CASRTGKGYTF.

V and J are TRBV10-3 and TRBJ2-7, with TRBD1 identical over 12 bases. The germline V gene encodes CDR1 ENHRY and CDR2 SYGVKD. The length of the CDR3 is 14 residues. Trimming removed 2 bases from V and 5 bases from J; junction bases left unmatched: 1. Here the CDR3 reads CAISEGTGGHEQYF. The CDR3 coding sequence is TGTGCCATCAGTGAGGGGACAGGGGGCCACGAGCAGTACTTC.

This clonotype was detected many times. The chain is built from TRBV6-5 and TRBJ1-2; no firm D call. Germline V gene sequence: CDR1 MNHEY, CDR2 SVGAGI. The CDR3 is 13 residues long. V gave up 2 bases and J gave up 3 bases, with 7 bases separating them. In DNA, the CDR3 is TGTGCCAGCAGTTACGAGGCTTACTATGGCTACACCTTC. Its translation: CASSYEAYYGYTF.

This clonotype came up many times. CDR3 region: CASHSTLNTGELFF. The CDR3 DNA sequence: TGTGCCAGCCACTCAACTCTGAACACCGGGGAGCTGTTTTTT. The chain uses TRBV12-3 or TRBV12-4 and TRBJ2-2, with unresolved D. The CDR3 totals 14 residues. V gave up 8 bases and J gave up 1 base, with 11 bases separating them.

The chain couples TRBV6-5 to TRBJ2-2, with D possibly TRBD1 on 6 matching bases. Trimming shortened V by 2 bases and J by 4 bases, and 11 bases separated the two germline ends. Per the germline V gene, CDR1 is MNHEY and CDR2 is SVGAGI. The CDR3 runs 15 residues. This chain's CDR3 is CASSYTQTGTGELFF. The CDR3 nucleotides read TGTGCCAGCAGTTACACGCAGACAGGCACCGGGGAGCTGTTTTTT.

This clonotype was seen repeatedly, ten times or more. This sequence joins TRBV30 and TRBJ1-3; 7 positions agree with TRBD1. V dropped 4 bases and J dropped 1; count of bases not matched to a gene: 4. The germline gives CDR1 GTSNPN, CDR2 SVGIG (reference sequence). The CDR3 is 14 residues long. The CDR3 sequence is CAWTKGASGNTIYF. In nucleotides, the CDR3 is TGTGCCTGGACCAAGGGGGCGTCTGGAAACACCATATATTTT.